The rows below give T cell receptor beta chains drawn from one sample of a study of control samples from healthy donors and cancer patients. Repertoires were generated with immunoSEQ multiplex PCR, while TCRdb's copy carries only in-frame clones and drops some. The sample holds over 75,000 clones, roughly 78% seen once. Sequenced input: blood. The receptor source for this set is a man between 60 and 75 years old in good health. CDR3s include the opening cysteine and the closing phenylalanine or tryptophan. D genes are given only for firm matches. A clone size is listed for some rows: how often the clone was seen (once, few, many), or a class if it is expanded.

d_call: NA; j_call: TRBJ1-5; v_call: TRBV11-2; clone_size: once; cdr3_nt: TGTGCCAGCAGCTTAGATCGTAGTAATCAGCCCCAGCATTTT; cdr3_aa: CASSLDRSNQPQHF
d_call: TRBD2; j_call: TRBJ2-3; v_call: TRBV11-2; clone_size: NA; cdr3_nt: TGTGCCAGCAGCTTAGTGTTAGGACTAGCGGGGGACGGGAGAGATACGCAGTATTTT; cdr3_aa: CASSLVLGLAGDGRDTQYF
d_call: NA; j_call: TRBJ1-5; v_call: TRBV11-2; clone_size: few; cdr3_nt: TGTGCCAGCAGCTGGACAGCTAGGCAGCCCCAGCATTTT; cdr3_aa: CASSWTARQPQHF
d_call: TRBD1; j_call: TRBJ2-1; v_call: TRBV5-1; clone_size: NA; cdr3_nt: TGCGCCAGCAGCTTAACAGGGGCGAACTACAATGAGCAGTTCTTC; cdr3_aa: CASSLTGANYNEQFF
d_call: NA; j_call: TRBJ2-2; v_call: TRBV4-1; clone_size: NA; cdr3_nt: TGCGCCAGCAGAGGTCGGGACAGCCGTAGACTAGCAGAGTACACCGGGGAGCTGTTTTTT; cdr3_aa: CASRGRDSRRLAEYTGELFF
d_call: NA; j_call: TRBJ2-3; v_call: TRBV5-8; clone_size: NA; cdr3_nt: TGTGCCAGCAGCTTTGGGAGAACAGATACGCAGTATTTT; cdr3_aa: CASSFGRTDTQYF
d_call: NA; j_call: TRBJ1-6; v_call: TRBV4-1; clone_size: NA; cdr3_nt: TGCGCCAGCAGCCCGACCTGGGGGGCCGGGTCACCCCTCCACTTT; cdr3_aa: CASSPTWGAGSPLHF
d_call: NA; j_call: TRBJ1-1; v_call: TRBV7-9; clone_size: few; cdr3_nt: TGTGCCAGCAGCTTATTGCCCCCCGAAGCTTTCTTT; cdr3_aa: CASSLLPPEAFF
d_call: NA; j_call: TRBJ1-6; v_call: TRBV5-1; clone_size: NA; cdr3_nt: TGCGCCAGCAGCGTCGAGGGCGGCGGTAATTCACCCCTCCACTTT; cdr3_aa: CASSVEGGGNSPLHF
d_call: TRBD1; j_call: TRBJ1-2; v_call: TRBV5-1; clone_size: NA; cdr3_nt: TGCGCCAGCAGCCCCGACAGGGAGTATGGCTACACCTTC; cdr3_aa: CASSPDREYGYTF
d_call: NA; j_call: TRBJ2-2; v_call: TRBV4-2; clone_size: NA; cdr3_nt: TGTGCCAGCAGCCAAGATACTAGCAGTAACACCGGGGAGCTGTTTTTT; cdr3_aa: CASSQDTSSNTGELFF
d_call: TRBD1; j_call: TRBJ2-7; v_call: TRBV6-6; clone_size: NA; cdr3_nt: TGTGCCAGCAGTTACTGGACAGGTCACGAGCAGTACTTC; cdr3_aa: CASSYWTGHEQYF
d_call: NA; j_call: TRBJ1-1; v_call: TRBV19; clone_size: NA; cdr3_nt: TGTGCCACGGGCCGTGGGGCTTCCACTGAAGCTTTCTTT; cdr3_aa: CATGRGASTEAFF
d_call: TRBD1; j_call: TRBJ2-1; v_call: TRBV24-1; clone_size: NA; cdr3_nt: TGTGCCACCAGTGATAGCAGCGGGACAGGGTCCCGTAATGAGCAGTTCTTC; cdr3_aa: CATSDSSGTGSRNEQFF
d_call: TRBD1; j_call: TRBJ2-7; v_call: TRBV6-5; clone_size: NA; cdr3_nt: TGTGCCAGCAGTTACCGGACAGGGAAACCCTACGAGCAGTACTTC; cdr3_aa: CASSYRTGKPYEQYF
d_call: NA; j_call: TRBJ2-5; v_call: TRBV24-1; clone_size: NA; cdr3_nt: TGTGCCACCAGGGGGTCCGCGGAGGAGGGGGAGACCCAGTACTTC; cdr3_aa: CATRGSAEEGETQYF
d_call: NA; j_call: TRBJ1-2; v_call: TRBV4-1; clone_size: few; cdr3_nt: TGCGCCAGCAGCCAAGATTTCAGGGCCGATGGGCACTTC; cdr3_aa: CASSQDFRADGHF
d_call: NA; j_call: TRBJ2-7; v_call: TRBV4-1; clone_size: NA; cdr3_nt: TGCGCCAGCAGCCAAGATCTCGGTACAGCCTACGAGCAGTACTTC; cdr3_aa: CASSQDLGTAYEQYF
d_call: NA; j_call: TRBJ2-4; v_call: TRBV7-2; clone_size: few; cdr3_nt: TGTGCCAGCAGCTTACAAACAGGGCGGGACATTCAGTACTTC; cdr3_aa: CASSLQTGRDIQYF
d_call: NA; j_call: TRBJ2-2; v_call: TRBV2; clone_size: NA; cdr3_nt: TGTGCCAGCAGTGTCTCGGTGGAGCTGTTTTTT; cdr3_aa: CASSVSVELFF
d_call: TRBD1; j_call: TRBJ2-7; v_call: TRBV5-1; clone_size: NA; cdr3_nt: TGCGCCAGCAGCTCTACAGGGGGCGGCGGGCAGTACTTC; cdr3_aa: CASSSTGGGGQYF
d_call: NA; j_call: TRBJ2-7; v_call: TRBV19; clone_size: few; cdr3_nt: TGTGCCAGTTCATGGGGGGATCCGGGGGAGCAGTACTTC; cdr3_aa: CASSWGDPGEQYF
d_call: NA; j_call: TRBJ2-3; v_call: TRBV7-9; clone_size: NA; cdr3_nt: TGTGCCAGCAGTTACGCTAATAGGGTTGGCACAGATACGCAGTATTTT; cdr3_aa: CASSYANRVGTDTQYF
d_call: NA; j_call: TRBJ1-2; v_call: TRBV6-1; clone_size: NA; cdr3_nt: TGTGCCAGCAGTGAAAAAAGGGTGTCCGGCTACACCTTC; cdr3_aa: CASSEKRVSGYTF
d_call: TRBD1; j_call: TRBJ1-5; v_call: TRBV5-1; clone_size: NA; cdr3_nt: TGCGCCAGCAGCTTGGAGGGACAGGCCTATCAGCCCCAGCATTTT; cdr3_aa: CASSLEGQAYQPQHF
d_call: NA; j_call: TRBJ2-2; v_call: TRBV5-1; clone_size: few; cdr3_nt: TGCGCCAGCAGCTTGGTACTTCGGACACAGAGAAACACCGGGGAGCTGTTTTTT; cdr3_aa: CASSLVLRTQRNTGELFF
d_call: TRBD1; j_call: TRBJ1-2; v_call: TRBV7-8; clone_size: NA; cdr3_nt: TGTGCCAGCAGTCGCGGGGACAGCCCTATCTATGGCTACACCTTC; cdr3_aa: CASSRGDSPIYGYTF
d_call: NA; j_call: TRBJ1-5; v_call: TRBV5-1; clone_size: NA; cdr3_nt: TGCGCCAGCAGCCCGGGGACCCTCGCCACCAATCAGCCCCAGCATTTT; cdr3_aa: CASSPGTLATNQPQHF
d_call: NA; j_call: TRBJ1-3; v_call: TRBV6-5; clone_size: NA; cdr3_nt: TGTGCCAGCAGTTACTCGCCGAGGGCAGGAAACACCATATATTTT; cdr3_aa: CASSYSPRAGNTIYF
d_call: NA; j_call: TRBJ2-2; v_call: TRBV5-4; clone_size: NA; cdr3_nt: TGTGCCAGCAGCTTGGCCAGGACGACCACCGGGGAGCTGTTTTTT; cdr3_aa: CASSLARTTTGELFF
d_call: TRBD2; j_call: TRBJ2-3; v_call: TRBV25-1; clone_size: NA; cdr3_nt: TGTGCCAGCAGTAGCGGGAGCGTCGCAGATACGCAGTATTTT; cdr3_aa: CASSSGSVADTQYF
d_call: TRBD2; j_call: TRBJ2-7; v_call: TRBV18; clone_size: NA; cdr3_nt: TGTGCCAGCTCACCAGGTCCGGGGGGCGAGCAGTACTTC; cdr3_aa: CASSPGPGGEQYF
d_call: NA; j_call: TRBJ1-1; v_call: TRBV6-4; clone_size: NA; cdr3_nt: TGTGCCAGCAGTGACTCCTCCGGTGAAGCTTTCTTT; cdr3_aa: CASSDSSGEAFF
d_call: NA; j_call: TRBJ1-1; v_call: TRBV11-1; clone_size: NA; cdr3_nt: TGTGCCAGCAGCATGGGGCCCGGGGGGAACACTGAAGCTTTCTTT; cdr3_aa: CASSMGPGGNTEAFF
d_call: NA; j_call: TRBJ2-1; v_call: TRBV6-5; clone_size: NA; cdr3_nt: TGTGCCAGCAGTAACGATTTCGAGCAGTTCTTC; cdr3_aa: CASSNDFEQFF
d_call: TRBD2; j_call: TRBJ2-7; v_call: TRBV12-3/TRBV12-4; clone_size: NA; cdr3_nt: TGTGCCAGCCGCGTGCGGGGGGGAGGCGAGCAGTACTTC; cdr3_aa: CASRVRGGGEQYF
d_call: TRBD1; j_call: TRBJ1-2; v_call: TRBV6-2/TRBV6-3; clone_size: NA; cdr3_nt: TGTGCCAGCAGCCCATCTCCAGACAGGGTCGATGGCTACACCTTC; cdr3_aa: CASSPSPDRVDGYTF
d_call: NA; j_call: TRBJ2-7; v_call: TRBV5-1; clone_size: NA; cdr3_nt: TGCGCCAGCAGCATAGAGGGGACCGAAACTTACGAGCAGTACTTC; cdr3_aa: CASSIEGTETYEQYF
d_call: TRBD1; j_call: TRBJ1-6; v_call: TRBV30; clone_size: NA; cdr3_nt: TGTGCCTGGAGAGACGGGACAGGAGCTTATTCACCCCTCCACTTT; cdr3_aa: CAWRDGTGAYSPLHF
d_call: TRBD1; j_call: TRBJ2-7; v_call: TRBV30; clone_size: many; cdr3_nt: TGTGCCTGGAGTCCCCTCCGGACAGGGGACGAGCAGTACTTC; cdr3_aa: CAWSPLRTGDEQYF
d_call: NA; j_call: TRBJ1-4; v_call: TRBV9; clone_size: NA; cdr3_nt: TGTGCCAGCAGCGTCGGGGTTGATGGGGAAAAACTGTTTTTT; cdr3_aa: CASSVGVDGEKLFF
d_call: TRBD1; j_call: TRBJ1-5; v_call: TRBV30; clone_size: NA; cdr3_nt: TGTGCCTGGAGCCAGGGGACAGGGAAACGACCAAGCAATCAGCCCCAGCATTTT; cdr3_aa: CAWSQGTGKRPSNQPQHF
d_call: NA; j_call: TRBJ2-3; v_call: TRBV6-4; clone_size: NA; cdr3_nt: TGTGCCAGCAGTGACGGATTGAGCACAGATACGCAGTATTTT; cdr3_aa: CASSDGLSTDTQYF
d_call: NA; j_call: TRBJ2-7; v_call: TRBV6-5; clone_size: NA; cdr3_nt: TGTGCCAGCAGTTACACTGGACACGGGCCCTACGAGCAGTACTTC; cdr3_aa: CASSYTGHGPYEQYF
d_call: NA; j_call: TRBJ2-7; v_call: TRBV28; clone_size: NA; cdr3_nt: TGTGCCAGCAGTTTTTCATCACGTTGGGAGCAGTACTTC; cdr3_aa: CASSFSSRWEQYF
d_call: NA; j_call: TRBJ2-7; v_call: TRBV13; clone_size: once; cdr3_nt: TGTGCCAGCAGCCTCTTGGAGCCCAGGGCCGAGCAGTACTTC; cdr3_aa: CASSLLEPRAEQYF
d_call: NA; j_call: TRBJ1-1; v_call: TRBV5-4; clone_size: NA; cdr3_nt: TGTGCCAGCAGCTCGGGATCTGGCACTGAAGCTTTCTTT; cdr3_aa: CASSSGSGTEAFF
d_call: TRBD1; j_call: TRBJ2-7; v_call: TRBV15; clone_size: NA; cdr3_nt: TGTGCCACCAGCAGAGGGGGACAGGCAAGCGAGCAGTACTTC; cdr3_aa: CATSRGGQASEQYF
d_call: NA; j_call: TRBJ1-1; v_call: TRBV30; clone_size: NA; cdr3_nt: TGTGCCTGGAGGGATCCCTGGGACACTGAAGCTTTCTTT; cdr3_aa: CAWRDPWDTEAFF
d_call: NA; j_call: TRBJ1-1; v_call: TRBV27; clone_size: NA; cdr3_nt: TGTGCCAGCAGTCCGAGGGGTAGCAGGGGCCCCCAATACTCTGAAGCTTTCTTT; cdr3_aa: CASSPRGSRGPQYSEAFF